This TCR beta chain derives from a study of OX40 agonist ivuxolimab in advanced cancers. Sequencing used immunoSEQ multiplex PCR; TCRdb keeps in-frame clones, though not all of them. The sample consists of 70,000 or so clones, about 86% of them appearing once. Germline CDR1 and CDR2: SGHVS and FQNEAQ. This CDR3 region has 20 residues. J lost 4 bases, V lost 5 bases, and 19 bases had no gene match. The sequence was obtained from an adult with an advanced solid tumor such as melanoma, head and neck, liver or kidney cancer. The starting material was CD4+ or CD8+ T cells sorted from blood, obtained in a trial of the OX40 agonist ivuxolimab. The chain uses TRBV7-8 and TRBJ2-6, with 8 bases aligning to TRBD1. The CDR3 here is CASSRRSKDRVVRGANVLTF. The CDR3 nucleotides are TGTGCCAGCAGCCGCCGGAGTAAGGACAGGGTTGTGAGAGGGGCCAACGTCCTGACTTTC.